These T cell receptor beta chains were read from a single sample in a study of T-cell reconstitution after alpha-beta-depleted transplantation in children. TCRdb re-called the PCR reads through MiXCR, storing one row per CDR3 protein. The data show under 850,000 distinct CDR3 sequences, with about 12% seen just once and 0.79% held by the top ten. This specimen consisted of PBMCs, obtained before TCRalphabeta/CD19-depleted stem cell transplant. The receptors come from a girl under 10 years old with congenital amegakaryocytic thrombocytopenia, due to receive a stem cell transplant. Both conserved end residues are part of each CDR3. D genes are given only for firm matches. Clone size is given for some rows only: seen once, a few or many times, or a class if the clone is expanded.

clone_size cdr3_length d_call j_call v_call cdr3_nt cdr3_aa
- 20 - TRBJ2-2 TRBV5-1 TGCGCCAGCAGCCCTATCCCACTTATTTCTCAACAGAGGAACACCGGGGAGCTGTTTTTT CASSPIPLISQQRNTGELFF
few 14 TRBD1 TRBJ2-7 TRBV10-3 TGTGCCATCAGATCGGGACAGGGGTCCTACGAGCAGTACTTC CAIRSGQGSYEQYF
many 14 - TRBJ1-1 TRBV6-2/TRBV6-3 TGTGCCAGCAGATTACAGGGTATTTACACTGAAGCTTTCTTT CASRLQGIYTEAFF
- 17 - TRBJ2-7 TRBV20-1 TGCTGTGCTAGAGATCGATGGAAGACACCGCCTGGGTACGAGCAGTACTTC CCARDRWKTPPGYEQYF
many 16 - TRBJ2-2 TRBV4-1 TGCGCCAGCAGCCGATACGACAGGGACTACACCGGGGAGCTGTTTTTT CASSRYDRDYTGELFF
few 13 - TRBJ2-3 TRBV20-1 TGCAGTGCTACGGACGGACTTACAGATACGCAGTATTTT CSATDGLTDTQYF
many 11 - TRBJ2-2 TRBV24-1 TGTGCCACCAGTAAGGCCGGGGAGCTGTTTTTT CATSKAGELFF
few 18 TRBD2 TRBJ2-3 TRBV14 TGTGCCAGCAGCCAAGGACTAGCGGGGCCCTTCTCCACAGATACGCAGTATTTT CASSQGLAGPFSTDTQYF
- 12 - TRBJ2-5 TRBV7-2 TGTGCCAGCAGCTTCTACGGGGGGACCCAGTACTTC CASSFYGGTQYF
- 17 TRBD2 TRBJ2-7 TRBV20-1 TGCAGTGCTACAGGGGTAAAGGCTAGCGGGAACTCCTACGAGCAGTACTTC CSATGVKASGNSYEQYF
many 16 - TRBJ2-2 TRBV28 TGTGCCAGCAGTTTAAGGCCCGGCGGGCGAACCGGGGAGCTGTTTTTT CASSLRPGGRTGELFF
few 13 - TRBJ2-2 TRBV12-3/TRBV12-4 TGTGCCAGCAGTTTACTAGCGATAGGGGAGCTGTTTTTT CASSLLAIGELFF
many 14 - TRBJ2-5 TRBV11-2 TGTGCCAGCAGCTTAGAGAGAGGGGTAGAGACCCAGTACTTC CASSLERGVETQYF
many 13 - TRBJ1-3 TRBV20-1 TGCAGTGCCCTTACACCCAGGGAAAACACCATATATTTT CSALTPRENTIYF
many 16 TRBD1 TRBJ1-4 TRBV20-1 TGCAGTGCTAACCGCCGGGACAGTGCAACTAATGAAAAACTGTTTTTT CSANRRDSATNEKLFF
many 12 - TRBJ2-1 TRBV20-1 TGCAGTGCTGTTGCGAACTACAATGAGCAGTTCTTC CSAVANYNEQFF
many 14 - TRBJ2-4 TRBV7-9 TGTGCCAGCAGCTTAGACCCAGTAGGGAACATTCAGTACTTC CASSLDPVGNIQYF
- 13 TRBD1 TRBJ2-4 TRBV20-1 TGCAGTGCATTAACAGGGGGCTCGGTCATTCAGTACTTC CSALTGGSVIQYF
few 14 - TRBJ2-2 TRBV7-9 TGTGCCAGCAGCCAAGACTGGGCGGGCGGGGAGCTGTTTTTT CASSQDWAGGELFF
many 14 - TRBJ1-4 TRBV29-1 TGCAGCGTTATAGGGTTGGCAACTAATGAAAAACTGTTTTTT CSVIGLATNEKLFF
- 13 - TRBJ2-5 TRBV15 TGTGCCACCAATGAGGGGATCGGAGAGACCCAGTACTTC CATNEGIGETQYF
few 15 - TRBJ2-7 TRBV16 TGTGCCAGCAGCCAAGATCTCTGGGGATCCGGTGAGCAGTACTTC CASSQDLWGSGEQYF
- 15 TRBD2 TRBJ2-1 TRBV7-2 TGTGCCAGCAGCGTTAGGACTAGCGGGAGCTATGAGCAGTTCTTC CASSVRTSGSYEQFF
few 13 TRBD1 TRBJ1-1 TRBV10-3 TGTGCCATCTCACCCGGGACAGGAAATGAAGCTTTCTTT CAISPGTGNEAFF
- 14 - TRBJ2-3 TRBV3-1 TGTGCCAGCAGCCCAACAAGGAGCCCAGATACGCAGTATTTT CASSPTRSPDTQYF
- 16 TRBD2 TRBJ2-1 TRBV5-1 TGCGCCAGCAGCTTGGAGGGAGGGACCCGGGGCAATGAGCAGTTCTTC CASSLEGGTRGNEQFF
- 14 TRBD1 TRBJ1-5 TRBV7-2 TGTGCCAGCAGCGCCCGACAGGGTGGCCAGCCCCAGCATTTT CASSARQGGQPQHF
many 11 - TRBJ2-2 TRBV15 TGTGCCACCAGATCTGGGAGGGAGCTGTTTTTT CATRSGRELFF
few 13 - TRBJ1-2 TRBV5-1 TGCGCCAGCAGCGCCACAGGGTTCGATGGCTACACCTTC CASSATGFDGYTF
many 12 - TRBJ2-7 TRBV29-1 TGCAGCGTCTTGGACGGATCCTACGAGCAGTACTTC CSVLDGSYEQYF
many 14 - TRBJ2-5 TRBV4-1 TGCGCCAGCAGCCACCGAAAGGGGCAAGAGACCCAGTACTTC CASSHRKGQETQYF
many 17 TRBD2 TRBJ2-3 TRBV5-1 TGCGCCAGCAGCTCGAGATCTAGCGGGACCGCAATAGATACGCAGTATTTT CASSSRSSGTAIDTQYF
- 17 TRBD2 TRBJ2-5 TRBV12-3/TRBV12-4 TGTGCCAGCACCAGAGCCACGACTAGCGGGATGGCTGAGACCCAGTACTTC CASTRATTSGMAETQYF
few 14 - TRBJ2-5 TRBV12-3/TRBV12-4 TGTGCCAGCAGTTTAGAGTTAAGTAGAGAGACCCAGTACTTC CASSLELSRETQYF
- 14 - TRBJ2-5 TRBV4-2 TGTGCCAGCAGCCAAGCTCGAGGGGCGGAGACCCAGTACTTC CASSQARGAETQYF
- 19 TRBD2 TRBJ2-6 TRBV12-3/TRBV12-4 TGTGCCAGCAGTCCACTAGAGCTAGCGGGAGTAACTGGGGCCAACGTCCTGACTTTC CASSPLELAGVTGANVLTF
many 12 - TRBJ2-7 TRBV7-9 TGTGCCAGCAGCCCCCATGGCTACGAGCAGTACTTC CASSPHGYEQYF
few 14 - TRBJ2-7 TRBV20-1 TGCAGTGCTAGAGGCGGTGGAAACTACTACGAGCAGTACTTC CSARGGGNYYEQYF
many 15 - TRBJ2-1 TRBV5-1 TGCGCCAGCAGCTCTAGCGTTACCTCCTACAATGAGCAGTTCTTC CASSSSVTSYNEQFF
- 14 TRBD1 TRBJ2-5 TRBV5-1 TGCGCCAGCAGCTCAAGGACAGGGAAAGAGACCCAGTACTTC CASSSRTGKETQYF
many 13 - TRBJ2-7 TRBV12-3/TRBV12-4 TGTGCCAGCAGTTTTGCTAGCACCTACGAGCAGTACTTC CASSFASTYEQYF
- 13 - TRBJ2-4 TRBV2 TGTGCCAGCATCGAGGTAGACAAAAACATTCAGTACTTC CASIEVDKNIQYF
many 14 - TRBJ1-6 TRBV20-1 TGCAGTGCGGAAGACAGTCGGGTTAATTCACCCCTCCACTTT CSAEDSRVNSPLHF
many 16 - TRBJ1-2 TRBV4-1 TGCGCCAGCAGCCTCGGGCGGTGGCCCCCTAACTATGGCTACACCTTC CASSLGRWPPNYGYTF
many 15 - TRBJ2-3 TRBV2 TGTGCCAGCAGTGAAGCGGTCGGGGGTTCAGATACGCAGTATTTT CASSEAVGGSDTQYF
many 14 - TRBJ1-2 TRBV5-1 TGCGCCAGCAGCCTGAAACCAGAGGTCTATGGCTACACCTTC CASSLKPEVYGYTF
many 14 TRBD1 TRBJ2-1 TRBV9 TGTGCCAGCAGCTTCTCGGGACAGGGAAGGGAGCAGTTCTTC CASSFSGQGREQFF
many 14 - TRBJ2-6 TRBV5-1 TGCGCCAGCAGCTTCGGCTCTGGGGCCAACGTCCTGACTTTC CASSFGSGANVLTF
- 15 - TRBJ2-1 TRBV7-2 TGTGCCAGCAGCCGAAGCGTGGCCCCCGACAATGAGCAGTTCTTC CASSRSVAPDNEQFF
- 18 TRBD2 TRBJ2-2 TRBV5-1 TGCGCCAGCAGCTTGCCCGGACTAGCGGGAGTGGGGACCGGGGAGCTGTTTTTT CASSLPGLAGVGTGELFF